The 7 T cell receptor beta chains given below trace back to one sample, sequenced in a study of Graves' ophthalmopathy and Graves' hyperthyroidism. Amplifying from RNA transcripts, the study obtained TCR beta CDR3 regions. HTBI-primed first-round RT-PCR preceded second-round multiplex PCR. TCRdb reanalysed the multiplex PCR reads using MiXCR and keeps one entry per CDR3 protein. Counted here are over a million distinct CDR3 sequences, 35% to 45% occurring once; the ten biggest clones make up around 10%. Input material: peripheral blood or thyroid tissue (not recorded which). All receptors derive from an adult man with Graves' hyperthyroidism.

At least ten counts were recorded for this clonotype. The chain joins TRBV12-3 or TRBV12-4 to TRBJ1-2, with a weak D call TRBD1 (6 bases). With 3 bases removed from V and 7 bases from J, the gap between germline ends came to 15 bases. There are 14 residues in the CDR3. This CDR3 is CASSLSGGAGGYTF. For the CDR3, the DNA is TGTGCCAGCAGTTTGTCTGGGGGCGCAGGTGGCTACACCTTC.

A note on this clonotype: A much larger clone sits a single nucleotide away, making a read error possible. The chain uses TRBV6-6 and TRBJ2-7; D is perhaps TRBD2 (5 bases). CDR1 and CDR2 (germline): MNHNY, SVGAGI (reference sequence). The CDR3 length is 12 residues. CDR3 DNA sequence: TGTGTCAGCGGTGGGCGGGTCTACGAGCAGTACTTC. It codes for CVSGGRVYEQYF.

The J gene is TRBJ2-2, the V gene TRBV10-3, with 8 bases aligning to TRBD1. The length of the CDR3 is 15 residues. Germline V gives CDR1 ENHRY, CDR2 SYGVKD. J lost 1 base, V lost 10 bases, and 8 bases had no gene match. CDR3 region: CATFLGTGNTGELFF. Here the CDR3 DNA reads TGTGCCACCTTCCTCGGGACAGGGAACACCGGGGAGCTGTTTTTT.

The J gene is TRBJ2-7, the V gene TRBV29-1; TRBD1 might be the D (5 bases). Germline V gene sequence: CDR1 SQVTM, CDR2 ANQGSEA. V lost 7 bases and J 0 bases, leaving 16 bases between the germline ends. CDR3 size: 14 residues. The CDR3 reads CSAADRTNSYEQYF. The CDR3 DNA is TGCAGCGCTGCTGACAGAACCAACTCCTACGAGCAGTACTTC.

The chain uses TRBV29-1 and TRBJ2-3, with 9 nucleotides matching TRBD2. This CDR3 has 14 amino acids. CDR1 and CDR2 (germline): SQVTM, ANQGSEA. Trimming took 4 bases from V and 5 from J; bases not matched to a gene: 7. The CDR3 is CSVGASGVRDTQYF. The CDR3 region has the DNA TGCAGCGTTGGTGCTAGCGGGGTACGAGATACGCAGTATTTT.

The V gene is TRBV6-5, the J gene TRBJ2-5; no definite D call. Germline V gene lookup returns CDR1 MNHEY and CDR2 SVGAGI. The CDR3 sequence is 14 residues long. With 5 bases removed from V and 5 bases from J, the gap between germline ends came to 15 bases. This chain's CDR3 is CASSTRLTGETQYF. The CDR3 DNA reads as TGTGCCAGCAGTACTCGACTTACCGGGGAGACCCAGTACTTC.

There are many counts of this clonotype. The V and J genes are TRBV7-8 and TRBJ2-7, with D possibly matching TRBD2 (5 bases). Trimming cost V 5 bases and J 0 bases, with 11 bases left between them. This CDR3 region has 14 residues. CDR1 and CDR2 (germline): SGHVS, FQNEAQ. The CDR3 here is CASSPMRASYEQYF. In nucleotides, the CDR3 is TGTGCCAGCAGCCCGATGAGGGCCTCCTACGAGCAGTACTTC.